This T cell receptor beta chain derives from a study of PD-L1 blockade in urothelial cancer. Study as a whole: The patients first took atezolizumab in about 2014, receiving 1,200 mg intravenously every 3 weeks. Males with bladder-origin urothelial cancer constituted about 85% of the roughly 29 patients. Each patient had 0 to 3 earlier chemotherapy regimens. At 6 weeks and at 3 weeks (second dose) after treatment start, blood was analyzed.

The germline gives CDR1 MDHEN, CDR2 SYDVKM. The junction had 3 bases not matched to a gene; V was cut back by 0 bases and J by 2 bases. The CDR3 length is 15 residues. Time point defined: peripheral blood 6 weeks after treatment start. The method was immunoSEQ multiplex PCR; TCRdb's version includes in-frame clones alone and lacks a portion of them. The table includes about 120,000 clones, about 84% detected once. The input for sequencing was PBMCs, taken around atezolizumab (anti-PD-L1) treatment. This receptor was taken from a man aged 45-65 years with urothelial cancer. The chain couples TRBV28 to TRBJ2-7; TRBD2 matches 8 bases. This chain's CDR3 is CASSLWGGGTYEQYF. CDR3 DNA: TGTGCCAGCAGTTTATGGGGCGGGGGGACCTACGAGCAGTACTTC.